The 16 T cell receptor beta chains given below trace back to one sample, sequenced in a study of regulatory T cells in long-lasting Graves disease. Arm-PCR of CDR3 regions and iRepertoire HTBI primers were the basis on which TCR beta libraries were built. In TCRdb, the multiplex PCR reads were re-called with MiXCR into one record per CDR3 protein. The table lists approximately 540,000 distinct CDR3 sequences, about 12% of them singletons. Time point noted: newly diagnosed GD, antithyroid drugs for less than 3 months. Construction of the TCR library relied on RNA isolated from PBMCs. The data were also submitted as part of a second study, on T cells in Graves' hyperthyroidism and ophthalmopathy.

Sequences were derived from peripheral blood mononuclear cells (PBMCs), sampled at new diagnosis, from a patient treated with antithyroid drugs. These receptors were obtained from a woman in her 30s with Graves disease.

The sample holds a few counts of this clonotype. The rearrangement links TRBV6-2 or TRBV6-3 to TRBJ2-7; no clear D gene. V was cut by 2 bases and J by 4 bases, with 9 bases left in between. This CDR3 region has 13 residues. CDR1 MNHEY and CDR2 SVGEGT come from the germline V gene. The CDR3 spells CASSYGWLYEQYF. The CDR3 nucleotides are TGTGCCAGCAGTTACGGTTGGCTTTACGAGCAGTACTTC.

This clonotype was seen at least ten times. The chain uses TRBV18 and TRBJ1-2; a possible D gene is TRBD1 (5 bases). Germline values: CDR1 KGHSH, CDR2 LQKENI. The CDR3 totals 15 residues. Trimming removed 0 bases from V and 1 base from J, with 9 bases in between. The CDR3 nucleotides are TGTGCCAGCTCACCACCGGGGCAGCTTAACTATGGCTACACCTTC. Its translation: CASSPPGQLNYGYTF. Based on the CDR3 plus reference TRBV18 and TRBJ1-2, the full variable domain is NAGVMQNPRHLVRRRGQEARLRCSPMKGHSHVYWYRQLPEEGLKFMVYLQKENIIDESGMPKERFSAEFPKEGPSILRIQQVVRGDSAAYFCASSPPGQLNYGYTFGSGTRLTVV.

At least ten counts were recorded for this clonotype. The CDR3 reads CASRRHGTYEQYF. The CDR3 DNA reads TGTGCTTCGAGGAGGCACGGAACCTACGAGCAGTACTTC. The rearrangement uses TRBV6-1 and TRBJ2-7; D might be TRBD2 (5 bases). The CDR3 consists of 13 residues. From germline, CDR1 is MNHNS and CDR2 SASEGT.

This clonotype was seen many times. The V and J genes are TRBV19 and TRBJ1-4; D is unresolved. The V end lost 4 bases, the J end lost 5 bases, and 14 bases lay between the germline ends. The CDR3 has 15 residues. CDR1 LNHDA and CDR2 SQIVND come from the germline V gene (reference sequence). As DNA, the CDR3 is TGTGCCAGTAGTAGTCGTGCGCACGAAAATGAAAAACTGTTTTTT. This gives the protein CASSSRAHENEKLFF.

This clonotype was seen many times. The chain carries TRBV27 and TRBJ1-4, with TRBD1 matching 8 bases. V was pared by 4 bases and J by 2 bases, with 6 bases of the junction left unmatched. Germline V gene data show CDR1 as MNHEY and CDR2 as SMNVEV (reference sequence). The CDR3 length is 16 residues. CDR3 coding DNA: TGTGCCAGCAGTTCCCATCGACAGGGGACTAATGAAAAACTGTTTTTT. Translation: CASSSHRQGTNEKLFF. The full variable domain, completed using reference TRBV27 and TRBJ1-4, is EAQVTQNPRYLITVTGKKLTVTCSQNMNHEYMSWYRQDPGLGLRQIYYSMNVEVTDKGDVPEGYKVSRKEKRNFPLILESPSPNQTSLYFCASSSHRQGTNEKLFFGSGTQLSVL.

This chain links TRBV10-3 with TRBJ2-3; 9 bases are shared with TRBD2. The J segment lost 4 bases and the V segment lost 6 bases, leaving 8 bases of the junction unmatched. Germline values: CDR1 ENHRY, CDR2 SYGVKD. This CDR3 is built from 15 residues. The CDR3 nucleotides are TGTGCCATCAGGCCGGGACTAGCCTCAGCAGATACGCAGTATTTT. It translates to CAIRPGLASADTQYF.

The rearrangement uses TRBV7-9 and TRBJ1-1; 9 bases are shared with TRBD1. The junction had 11 bases not matched to a gene; V was cut back by 5 bases and J by 7 bases. Germline lookup yields CDR1 SEHNR and CDR2 FQNEAQ (reference sequence). The CDR3 has 15 residues. The CDR3: CASSHTDRGQGEAFF. CDR3 nucleotides: TGTGCCAGCAGCCACACCGACAGGGGACAGGGTGAAGCTTTCTTT.

For this clonotype: A read error is possible here, since a much larger clone lies one base away. This chain joins TRBV6-2 or TRBV6-3 and TRBJ2-3; D might be TRBD1 (5 bases). V was pared by 6 bases and J by 13 bases, with 17 bases between. The CDR3 is 12 residues long. CDR1 and CDR2 (germline): MNHEY, SVGEGT. The CDR3 bases are TGTGCCAGCAGCCTCGACAAGGGGCAAGAGTATTTT. It codes for CASSLDKGQEYF.

In its sample, this clonotype was seen many times. This rearrangement joins TRBV19 to TRBJ2-3, with D uncertain. CDR3 length equals 13 residues. CDR1 is LNHDA and CDR2 is SQIVND in the germline V gene (reference sequence). Trimming stripped 6 bases from V and 5 bases from J, with 12 bases between. The DNA for the CDR3 is TGTGCCAGTAGGGGCCGTTTGATAGATACGCAGTATTTT. This encodes CASRGRLIDTQYF.

J is TRBJ2-7 and V is TRBV7-2; the D is unclear. The V end was cut by 5 bases, the J end by 4 bases, with 12 bases between. The germline gives CDR1 SGHTA, CDR2 FQGNSA. This CDR3 has 13 residues. The CDR3 spells CASSLDALYEQYF. The CDR3 coding sequence is TGTGCCAGCAGCCTGGACGCCTTATACGAGCAGTACTTC.

Many counts were recorded for this clonotype. An end of the junction differs from the germline gene, which may be a read error. The chain has TRBV5-1 and TRBJ1-5; D unclear. The germline CDR1 and CDR2 sequences are SGHRS and YFSETQ. This CDR3 has 15 amino acids. Here the CDR3 reads CASSLGSLTNQPQHF. The CDR3 nucleotides are TGTGCCAGCAGCTTGGGCAGCCTTACTAATCAGCCCCAGCATTTT.

V usage is TRBV5-1 and J usage is TRBJ2-1, with unresolved D. V dropped 2 bases and J dropped 8 bases, with 11 bases sitting between them. The CDR3 covers 13 residues. Germline values: CDR1 SGHRS, CDR2 YFSETQ. CDR3 in DNA: TGCGCCAGCAGCTTTGGGGTCAGAGATGAGCAGTTCTTC. Translating it yields CASSFGVRDEQFF. Using reference TRBV5-1 and TRBJ2-1 for the parts outside the CDR3, the full variable domain is KAGVTQTPRYLIKTRGQQVTLSCSPISGHRSVSWYQQTPGQGLQFLFEYFSETQRNKGNFPGRFSGRQFSNSRSEMNVSTLELGDSALYLCASSFGVRDEQFFGPGTRLTVL.

This clonotype was seen a handful of times. The CDR3 region is CASSSGRLAMNTGELFF. The CDR3 nucleotides are TGTGCCAGCAGTTCCGGTAGGTTAGCGATGAACACCGGGGAGCTGTTTTTT. The chain is built from TRBV6-2 or TRBV6-3 and TRBJ2-2; a weak D match, TRBD2 (5 bases). Germline V gene lookup returns CDR1 MNHEY and CDR2 SVGEGT. V dropped 4 bases and J dropped 1 base, with 16 bases sitting between them. There are 17 residues in the CDR3.

This clonotype was recorded at least ten times. The chain couples TRBV14 to TRBJ2-1; D gene unclear. The germline V gene has CDR1 SGHDN and CDR2 FVKESK. This CDR3 has 16 amino acids. Trimming removed 0 bases from V and 6 bases from J, with 15 bases in between. The chain's CDR3 is CASSQEGSFAANEQFF. The CDR3 DNA is TGTGCCAGCAGCCAAGAGGGCAGTTTTGCGGCCAATGAGCAGTTCTTC.

This clonotype was found a few times. This chain joins TRBV18 and TRBJ1-1; 9 positions match TRBD1. V was pared by 1 base and J by 11 bases, with 14 bases of the junction left unmatched. This CDR3 comprises 16 residues. CDR1 and CDR2 from the germline V gene are KGHSH and LQKENI. The CDR3 is CASSPRGSRRDRVAFF. The CDR3 DNA reads TGTGCCAGCTCACCACGAGGGTCACGCCGGGACAGGGTCGCTTTCTTT.

The J gene is TRBJ1-1, the V gene TRBV29-1, with D uncertain. Trimming removed 8 bases from V and 4 bases from J, with 11 bases in between. Germline V CDR1 and CDR2: SQVTM, ANQGSEA. The CDR3 totals 11 residues. The CDR3 spells CSSDRFTEAFF. The CDR3 DNA sequence: TGCAGCAGCGATCGCTTCACTGAAGCTTTCTTT.